This T cell receptor (beta chain) stems from a study of T cell responses to AZD1222 COVID-19 vaccine (dated by TCRdb to the early 2020s). Study-level background: TCR sequencing covered roughly 230 trial participants: some 210 given two doses of AZD1222 and approximately 26 given two doses of MenACWY control vaccine. Trial participants were enrolled into age subgroups of 18-55, 56-69 and 70-plus years, which contained approximately 150, 30 and 60 TCR-sequenced participants, respectively.

The CDR3 regions of human TCRbeta chains were subjected to immunosequencing. The source study handled its data this way. Repertoire TCRs were checked for matches against a reference library of SARS-CoV-2-specific TCRs that had been generated using the MIRA antigen-specificity platform. Breadth was defined as the fraction of unique TCRs that were SARS-CoV-2-associated. Depth was defined as the fraction of total T cells that were SARS-CoV-2-associated. Using the MIRA data, each spike-specific TCR was mapped to the spike region that the TCR reacts to and placed in a CD4 or CD8 class. Log10-transformed breadth and depth values were compared by one-way ANOVA with Sidak's multiple comparisons tests. The immuneACCESS repertoire file appears here via TCRdb, limited to in-frame rearrangements. These files lack a portion of the clones; in checked studies, under half of the deficit traces to unresolved V genes, and the cause of the others is not known. V and J calls and clone size come straight from that table; D and trimming were deduced from the DNA. This sample gives roughly 70,000 clones in total; 79% of them show up just once. 23% of the sample comes from the top ten.

Overall study results and their limits: No day 14 peak-response samples were available, so repertoires were characterized only after the peak T cell response. Reportedly, close to half of the unique spike-specific TCRs recognized epitopes lying outside the regions that are mutated in the B.1.351 and B.1.1.7 variants. Vaccine-associated CD4 TCRs spanned the whole spike protein, with dominant responses in regions 160-218 and 743-854. Spike-specific TCR breadth and depth rose significantly after two AZD1222 doses compared with day 0 and with MenACWY recipients. In the small 56-69-year group, the increase in depth fell short of significance, most likely because of low power. Most participants were white British and females outnumbered males, and the authors suggested that clonal diversity may have been underestimated. Only a handful of AZD1222 recipients were SARS-CoV-2 seropositive at baseline, limiting conclusions about previously exposed vaccinees.

CDR3 length: 16 amino acids, cysteine to phenylalanine. Here the CDR3 DNA is all that survives: 48 bases in frame from base 1. From a lookup of the germline V gene, CDR1 and CDR2 are MDHEN and SYDVKM. Trimmed from V: 6 bases; trimmed from J: 7 bases; junction bases lacking a gene match: 14. Worth noting for this clone: Its antigen is not yet known. Base qualities were left out, and no much larger clone turns up one base away.

This specimen's time point label, interpreted: baseline before first vaccination. The label giving this sample's treatment or condition can be read as: meningococcal conjugate vaccine given as trial control. Samples from vaccinated people were obtained from the UK trials COV001 and COV002, which included a single-blind randomized controlled phase 2/3 trial of AZD1222 (ChAdOx1 nCoV-19) in healthy adults. Trial participant PBMC samples were collected at day 0 and day 28 after the second dose for TCRbeta chain sequencing. The rearrangement joined TRBV28 to TRBJ1-4; TRBD1 aligns with 7 central bases. This specimen was peripheral blood, taken on day 0 of MenACWY control vaccination. The TCR originated in an adult in good health. The bases read TGTGCCAGCAGCCCTACCATTGACAGGGCGGGTGAAAAACTGTTTTTT. It codes for CASSPTIDRAGEKLFF.